The 8 T cell receptor beta chains reported below all come from one sample, sequenced in a study of patients and donors after allogeneic stem cell transplantation. In TCRdb, the RT-PCR reads were re-called with MiXCR into one record per CDR3 protein. The table shows about 230,000 distinct CDR3 sequences, with about 14% occurring only once. Sequenced input: blood, either unsorted or a sorted T cell fraction (not recorded which). The receptors come from a human donor who was either an allogeneic HSCT recipient or a stem cell or donor lymphocyte infusion donor (not recorded which). It is not recorded whose cells these are; they may come from a transplant donor.

This chain joins TRBV15 and TRBJ1-5, with unresolved D. Germline V gene lookup returns CDR1 LNHNV and CDR2 YYDKDF (reference sequence). V was shortened by 6 bases and J by 5 bases, with 11 bases between the two germline ends. CDR3 length: 13 residues. The DNA of the CDR3 is TGTGCCACCAGTATGGCGTTCGATCAGCCCCAGCATTTT. Protein sequence: CATSMAFDQPQHF.

This clonotype was found a few times. This chain joins TRBV20-1 and TRBJ2-5, with D unresolved. The germline CDR1 and CDR2 sequences are DFQATT and SNEGSKA (reference sequence). The CDR3 is 14 residues long. The ends were cut back, 1 base at V and 5 bases at J, with 14 bases in the middle. In nucleotides, the CDR3 is TGCAGTGCTAGAGTAGGTGGCGTGGGGGAGACCCAGTACTTC. It specifies CSARVGGVGETQYF.

Notes on this clonotype: One junction end disagrees with the germline gene, perhaps due to a read error. The V gene is TRBV24-1, the J gene TRBJ2-1; tentatively, D is TRBD2 (7 bases). The CDR3 contains 16 residues. The germline V gene has CDR1 KGHDR and CDR2 SFDVKD. Here the CDR3 reads CATSDLLAGEGTEQSF. CDR3 sequence (DNA): TGTGCCACCAGTGATTTGTTGGCAGGGGAGGGAACTGAGCAGTCCTTC.

The chain couples TRBV9 to TRBJ2-7; possible D gene TRBD2, 6 bases. Trimming removed 2 bases at V and 3 bases at J, with 12 bases between. CDR3 length: 14 residues. CDR1 is SGDLS, CDR2 YYNGEE, per germline. The CDR3 is CASSVRDSFYEQYF. In nucleotides, the CDR3 is TGTGCCAGCAGCGTCCGGGACTCTTTCTACGAGCAGTACTTC.

This clonotype was found a few times. The chain links TRBV10-3 to TRBJ1-1; D uncertain. The CDR3 covers 12 residues. Germline V gene data show CDR1 as ENHRY and CDR2 as SYGVKD. Trimming removed 6 bases from V and 10 bases from J, with 15 bases in between. The CDR3 loop is CAIRQPEKGAFF. CDR3 coding DNA: TGTGCCATCAGGCAACCCGAGAAGGGAGCTTTCTTT.

The chain employs TRBV4-3 and TRBJ1-5, with a possible D match to TRBD1 (6 bases). V lost 0 bases and J lost 4, with 13 bases in between. The CDR3 has 16 residues. The germline gives CDR1 LGHNA, CDR2 YSLEER. CDR3 amino acids: CASSQEAGGINQPQHF. In nucleotides, the CDR3 is TGCGCCAGCAGCCAAGAGGCTGGGGGCATTAATCAGCCCCAGCATTTT.

In its sample, this clonotype was seen a few times. The chain is built from TRBV6-1 and TRBJ1-6; possible D gene TRBD1, 6 bases. The CDR3 is made up of 17 amino acids. Germline assignment: CDR1 MNHNS and CDR2 SASEGT. Trimming removed 7 bases from V and 10 bases from J, with 26 bases in between. The CDR3, as DNA: TGTGCCAGCACCATCAACCCGACGACAGGTCGTGGGTCACCCCTCCACTTT. Protein sequence: CASTINPTTGRGSPLHF.

In its sample, this clonotype was seen a few times. J is TRBJ1-2 and V is TRBV20-1; TRBD1 matches at 7 bases. V was pared by 1 base and J by 6 bases, with 5 bases of the junction left unmatched. Per germline, CDR1 DFQATT and CDR2 SNEGSKA (reference sequence). This CDR3 has 13 residues. The CDR3 coding sequence is TGCAGTGCTAGAGTAGGGGGCTTTCATGGCTACACCTTC. This sequence encodes CSARVGGFHGYTF.